Listed below are T cell receptor beta chains from one sample, sequenced in a study of blood T cell repertoires in COVID-19. TCRdb's copy holds only in-frame clones and misses some; the assay was immunoSEQ multiplex PCR. In the table there are over 75,000 clones, about 90% of which are singletons. The sequencing input was peripheral blood. These receptors all stem from a human donor with COVID-19, enrolled during active disease. The donor label of this sample is uncertain. CDR3s include the opening cysteine and the closing phenylalanine or tryptophan. A D gene is named only where the DNA matches it firmly. The size of a clone is reported for some rows only, either as once, few or many, or as a class for expanded clones.

TRBV6-6	.	TRBD2	TRBJ2-5	TGTGCCAGCAGTCCCGGGACTAGCGGGCAAGAGACCCAGTACTTC	CASSPGTSGQETQYF
TRBV25-1	.	.	TRBJ1-1	TGTGCCAGCAGTCCTCCCGACGGGGGGGAGATGAACACTGAAGCTTTCTTT	CASSPPDGGEMNTEAFF
TRBV4-1	.	TRBD1	TRBJ1-2	TGCGCCAGCAGCCCCACCTCCCTGTCCCGGGACAGGGGTGGCTACACCTTC	CASSPTSLSRDRGGYTF
TRBV12-3/TRBV12-4	.	.	TRBJ1-2	TGTGCCAGCAGTTTCGCCGGGTCCGGCTACACCTTC	CASSFAGSGYTF
TRBV5-1	.	.	TRBJ2-6	TGCGCCAGCAGCTTGGGACATCTTTCTGGGGCCAACGTCCTGACTTTC	CASSLGHLSGANVLTF
TRBV7-9	.	.	TRBJ1-2	TGTGCCAGCAGCTCGGGACTTCTTTTAGGGGCCTTC	CASSSGLLLGAF
TRBV12-5	once	TRBD2	TRBJ2-3	TGTGCTAGTGGTTTAACCGCAGTAGCGGGAGTCACAGATACGCAGTATTTT	CASGLTAVAGVTDTQYF
TRBV15	.	TRBD1	TRBJ2-7	TGTGCCACCAGCAGATCGGTGGGGACAGACTCCTACGAGCAGTACTTC	CATSRSVGTDSYEQYF
TRBV10-3	.	.	TRBJ1-3	TGTGCCATCAGGAGTACGGGGGGCCCTGGAAACACCATATATTTT	CAIRSTGGPGNTIYF
TRBV7-2	.	.	TRBJ2-1	TGTGCCAGCAGCAGGGAACGGGGACTTAGCTCCTACAATGAGCAGTTCTTC	CASSRERGLSSYNEQFF
TRBV28	.	.	TRBJ1-4	TGTGCCAGCAGTTTGGTGGGGCGCGTTGAAAAACTGTTTTTT	CASSLVGRVEKLFF
TRBV3-1/TRBV3-2	.	.	TRBJ2-2	TGTGCCAGCAGCCAAGCACTAGCCGCCGGGGAGCTGTTTTTT	CASSQALAAGELFF
TRBV5-6	.	TRBD1	TRBJ2-7	TGTGCCAGCAGCGCGGGACAGGGGGTTCCCTACGATGAGCAGTACTTC	CASSAGQGVPYDEQYF
TRBV4-1	.	TRBD1	TRBJ1-1	TGCGCCAGCAGCCCGGGACAGGTGAACACTGAAGCTTTCTTT	CASSPGQVNTEAFF
TRBV19	.	TRBD2	TRBJ2-7	TGTGCCAGTAGTGGAACGGGGGGGGTGTTCGAGCAGTACTTC	CASSGTGGVFEQYF
TRBV4-1	.	.	TRBJ2-3	TGCGCCAGCAGCCAAGCCATGACCAGAAGGGGAACAGATACGCAGTATTTT	CASSQAMTRRGTDTQYF
TRBV25-1	.	.	TRBJ1-4	TGTGCCAGCAGTGACGTATCTACAACTAATGAAAAACTGTTTTTT	CASSDVSTTNEKLFF
TRBV5-1	.	TRBD1	TRBJ1-5	TGCGCCAGCAGCTTGGGGCCAGGGGGATTTAATCAGCCCCAGCATTTT	CASSLGPGGFNQPQHF
TRBV27	.	.	TRBJ2-1	TGTGCCAGCAGTTCCACAGGATTGGCAGACAATGAGCAGTTCTTC	CASSSTGLADNEQFF
TRBV5-6	.	.	TRBJ1-2	TGTGCCAGCAGGTCGGGAAAGGCAGGCTACACCTTC	CASRSGKAGYTF
TRBV19	.	.	TRBJ1-2	TGTGCCAGTAGCCCTACGGGGGGGCTCGGCTACACCTTC	CASSPTGGLGYTF
TRBV11-3	.	.	TRBJ2-5	TGTGCCAGCAGCCCGTACCGAACGACAATCCAAGAGACCCAGTACTTC	CASSPYRTTIQETQYF